Sequencing of this T cell receptor (beta chain) was carried out in a study of shared clonotypes between healthy human individuals. Study observations and caveats: Naive subsets, compared against memory subsets, generally had larger estimated richness values.

CD8 cells classed as naive were CD45RO-negative and positively selected for CCR7, excluding terminally differentiated effector memory CD45RA+ cells. Genomic DNA of every subset was divided equally among multiple immunoSEQ plates. Method: immunoSEQ multiplex PCR; TCRdb's copy keeps in-frame clones and lacks some. The sample carries about 2.1 million clones, 90% to 95% recorded once. Regarding this clone: Its antigen is not known.

CDR3 length: 16 amino acids. Germline V gene lookup returns CDR1 MRHNA and CDR2 SNTAGT. After removal of 4 bases from V and 1 base from J, the junction contained 10 bases not matched to a gene. The receptor was derived from a man younger than 35 in good health. Some clones in this sample may be carry-over from other donors' samples. Input material: naive CD8+ T cells from PBMCs. This sequence joins TRBV6-4 and TRBJ2-7, with 7 bases lining up with TRBD2. CDR3 sequence (DNA): TGTGCCAGCAGTGTTTGCCAGCTAGCGGATTCCTACGAGCAGTACTTC. It translates to CASSVCQLADSYEQYF.